A single T cell receptor beta chain is shown here with its context. Its antigen is not yet known. Per-base qualities were not stored, and no clone one base away is much larger. Relative to germline, V is 7 bases shorter and J is 2 bases shorter, with 11 bases between their ends. Based on the germline V gene, the CDR1 and CDR2 sequences are MNHEY and SVGAGI. The CDR3 starts with the cysteine, ends with the phenylalanine, and has 13 residues. Only CDR3 DNA remains: 39 bases, in frame from the first base. TCRbeta CDR3 regions were amplified from genomic DNA using the immunoSEQ Assay, a bias-controlled multiplex PCR. Per the original workflow: The number of nucleated cells in each sample was estimated by amplification of reference gene primers within the assay. To quantify the absolute abundance of each unique TCRbeta CDR3 rearrangement, sequence reads were collapsed and filtered. Productive Simpson clonality was computed per sample as the square root of Simpson's diversity index over productive rearrangements. TCRdb holds this immuneACCESS table with in-frame rearrangements only. Some clones are missing; in checked studies, unresolved V genes explain under half, and the rest has no known cause. That table supplies the V and J calls and clone size; D and trimming were determined from the DNA. Recorded for this sample are approximately 170,000 clones; 82% of them occurred a single time. The ten largest clones add up to over 9.5% of the sample.

This sample stems from a study of blood T cell repertoires in COVID-19 (dated by TCRdb to about 2020). Broadly, across the study: The collaborator samples originated in the United States, Italy and Spain and spanned the acute and convalescent phases of COVID-19. HLA class I and class II types, where available, came from metadata supplied by the sample provider rather than from assay-based typing. The samples were drawn from two sources: the first 160 participants of the ongoing ImmuneRACE study, and fewer than 1,500 subjects contributed by 6 global collaborators. The prospective study material was composed of cDNA or gDNA derived from T cells, B-cell-depleted T cells, or PBMCs. Nearly every sample came with metadata listing a de-identified subject ID, COVID-19 status, age in years and sex. The repertoires were made available in a free public database intended to serve as a resource for research on the immune response to SARS-CoV-2. Subjects who had been exposed to COVID-19, were actively infected with it, or had recovered from it provided the deeply sampled blood TCRbeta repertoires that made up the dataset. Study-wide findings and limitations: The quantity of clinical and demographic metadata differed by source and by participant and was supplied without curation.

Each collaborating institution followed its own protocols to collect whole blood in K2EDTA tubes. For TCRbeta analysis, collaborators shipped samples as frozen whole blood, isolated PBMCs, or DNA extracted from either of those sample types. Sequenced: peripheral blood. The clonotype was recovered from a woman of 80 years or more with active or convalescent COVID-19. The rearranged chain carries TRBV6-5 and TRBJ1-2; no confident D gene assignment can be made. The CDR3 in this case is CASTERGNYGYTF. The DNA reads TGTGCCAGCACCGAACGAGGGAACTATGGCTACACCTTC.